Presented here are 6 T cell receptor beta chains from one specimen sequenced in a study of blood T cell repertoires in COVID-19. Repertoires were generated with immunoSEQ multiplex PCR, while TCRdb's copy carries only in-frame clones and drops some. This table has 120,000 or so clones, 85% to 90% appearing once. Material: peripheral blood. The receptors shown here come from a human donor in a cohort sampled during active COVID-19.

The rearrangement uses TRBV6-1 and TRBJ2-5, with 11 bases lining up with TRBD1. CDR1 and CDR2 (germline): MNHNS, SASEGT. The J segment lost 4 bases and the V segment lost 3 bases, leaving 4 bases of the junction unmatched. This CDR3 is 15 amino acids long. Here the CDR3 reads CASSDRDRGSETQYF. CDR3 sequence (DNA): TGTGCCAGCAGTGACCGGGACAGGGGGTCAGAGACCCAGTACTTC.

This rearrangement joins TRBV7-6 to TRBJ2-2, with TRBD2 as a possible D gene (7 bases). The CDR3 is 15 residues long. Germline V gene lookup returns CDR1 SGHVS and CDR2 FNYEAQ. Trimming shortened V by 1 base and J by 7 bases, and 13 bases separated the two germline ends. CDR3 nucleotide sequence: TGTGCCAGCAGCTTAGATTCGGGGGGCAGCGGGGAGCTGTTTTTT. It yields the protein CASSLDSGGSGELFF.

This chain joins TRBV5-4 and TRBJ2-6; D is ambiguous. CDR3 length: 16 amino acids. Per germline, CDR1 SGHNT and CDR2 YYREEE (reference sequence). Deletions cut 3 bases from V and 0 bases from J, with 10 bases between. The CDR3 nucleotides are TGTGCCAGCAGCTCTGGAGTTATCTCTGGGGCCAACGTCCTGACTTTC. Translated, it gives CASSSGVISGANVLTF.

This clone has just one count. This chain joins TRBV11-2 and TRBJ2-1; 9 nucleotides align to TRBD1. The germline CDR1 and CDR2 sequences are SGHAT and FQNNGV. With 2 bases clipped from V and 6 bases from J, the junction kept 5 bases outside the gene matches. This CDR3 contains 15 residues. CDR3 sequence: CASSLNRGPGNEQFF. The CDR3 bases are TGTGCCAGCAGCTTAAACAGGGGGCCGGGCAATGAGCAGTTCTTC.

The CDR3 nucleotides read TGTGCCAGCAGTTCACAGGCTCGGGACACAAATGGCTACACCTTC. This encodes CASSSQARDTNGYTF. The chain joins TRBV2 to TRBJ1-2, with D possibly TRBD1 on 6 matching bases. Germline V gene lookup returns CDR1 SNHLY and CDR2 FYNNEI. The V end was cut by 5 bases, the J end by 6 bases, with 19 bases between. The CDR3 covers 15 residues.

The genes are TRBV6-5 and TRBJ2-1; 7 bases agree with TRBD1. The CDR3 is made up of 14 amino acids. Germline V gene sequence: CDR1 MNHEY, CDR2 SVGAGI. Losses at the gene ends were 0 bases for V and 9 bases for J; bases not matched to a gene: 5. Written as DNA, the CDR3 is TGTGCCAGCAGTTACTCGACAGGGTACCCTGAGCAGTTCTTC. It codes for CASSYSTGYPEQFF.